One T cell receptor beta chain is described in this entry. Sequencing targeted expressed TCRB transcripts, as all isolated RNA had been reverse transcribed. Produced via immunoSEQ multiplex PCR; TCRdb's table is partial and in-frame only. This table holds about 930,000 clones, roughly 15% found once. The germline V gene encodes CDR1 KGHSH and CDR2 LQKENI. The CDR3 is 13 amino acids. V gave up 3 bases and J gave up 8 bases, with 13 bases separating them. This sample is part of a study of beta chain features in type 1 diabetes. The chain employs TRBV18 and TRBJ1-2; D unresolved. Sequenced input: naive CD4+ T cells from blood. The sequence was collected from a woman aged 18 to 35 in good health. The CDR3 region has the DNA TGTGCCAGCTCACCGCCGGATACTCGGGGCTACACCTTC. Residues: CASSPPDTRGYTF.